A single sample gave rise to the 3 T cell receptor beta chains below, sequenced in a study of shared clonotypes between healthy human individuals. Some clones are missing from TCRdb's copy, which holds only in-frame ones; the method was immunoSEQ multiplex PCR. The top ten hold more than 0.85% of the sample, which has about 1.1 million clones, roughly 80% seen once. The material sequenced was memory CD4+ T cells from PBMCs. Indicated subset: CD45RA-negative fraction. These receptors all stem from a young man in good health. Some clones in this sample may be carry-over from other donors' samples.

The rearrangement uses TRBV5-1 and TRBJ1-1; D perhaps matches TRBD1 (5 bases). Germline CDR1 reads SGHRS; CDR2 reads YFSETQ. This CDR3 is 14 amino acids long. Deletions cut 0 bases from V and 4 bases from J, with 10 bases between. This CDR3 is CASSLALRVTEAFF. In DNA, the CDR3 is TGCGCCAGCAGCTTGGCTCTCAGGGTCACTGAAGCTTTCTTT.

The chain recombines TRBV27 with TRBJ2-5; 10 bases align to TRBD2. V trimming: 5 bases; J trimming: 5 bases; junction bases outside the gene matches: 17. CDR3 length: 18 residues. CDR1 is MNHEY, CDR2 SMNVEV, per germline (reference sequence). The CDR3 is CASSRTRGLAGAGETQYF. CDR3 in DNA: TGTGCCAGCAGTCGGACCCGCGGGCTAGCGGGAGCAGGCGAGACCCAGTACTTC.

CDR3 region: CASSSSAGPHNEQFF. The CDR3 DNA reads as TGTGCCAGCAGCTCATCGGCGGGACCCCACAATGAGCAGTTCTTC. The chain joins TRBV7-3 to TRBJ2-1, with D possibly TRBD2 on 6 matching bases. V was pared by 4 bases and J by 5 bases, with 15 bases between. This CDR3 has 15 residues. Per germline, CDR1 SGHTA and CDR2 FQGTGA.